This TCR beta chain was identified during a study of liver allograft versus peripheral blood T cells. Study summary: Transplanted-liver and recipient peripheral blood T cell receptor repertoires were compared. Study-wide results and limits: It was reported that the T cell receptor repertoires found inside liver allografts differed from those that were detected in peripheral blood.

MiXCR, run by TCRdb on the reads, gives a single entry per CDR3 protein. The table shows about 5,600 distinct CDR3 sequences, with 12% to 15% occurring only once. CDR1 is KGHSH and CDR2 is LQKENI in the germline V gene. The CDR3 runs to 17 residues. The junction had 10 bases not matched to a gene; V was cut back by 1 base and J by 3 bases. This clonotype counts as medium-sized (0.01 to 0.1%). The antigen is unknown. The receptor was derived from a human patient who had a liver transplant. Some T cells may be provided by the graft donor. The rearrangement links TRBV18 to TRBJ1-1; 8 nucleotides line up with TRBD1. CDR3 protein: CASSPRAGGGMDTEAFF. The CDR3 DNA sequence: TGTGCCAGCTCACCACGAGCAGGGGGCGGGATGGACACTGAAGCTTTCTTT.